Presented here are 26 T cell receptor beta chains from one specimen sequenced in a study of T cell responses to AZD1222 COVID-19 vaccine. The table came from immunoSEQ multiplex PCR; TCRdb's copy has only in-frame clones and leaves some out. In the table there are roughly 180,000 clones, about 92% of which are singletons. Sequences were derived from peripheral blood, sampled 28 days after the second AZD1222 dose. The receptors were gathered from an adult who received the AZD1222 COVID-19 vaccine.

This clone was detected once. The gene calls are TRBV7-9 and TRBJ1-2; D is unclear. Germline lookup yields CDR1 SEHNR and CDR2 FQNEAQ (reference sequence). Between the trimmed V and J ends, which lost 5 bases and 8 bases, there was a span of 15 bases. The CDR3 is made up of 13 amino acids. The CDR3 DNA is TGTGCCAGCAGCCTTGAGATTAGGGCGGGCTACACCTTC. Amino acids: CASSLEIRAGYTF.

The rearrangement links TRBV2 to TRBJ1-2; 9 bases are a match to TRBD1. Germline trimming cut 6 bases from V and 14 bases from J; bases unmatched to any gene: 4. The CDR3 runs to 10 residues. Germline V gene sequence: CDR1 SNHLY, CDR2 FYNNEI. CDR3 amino acids: CASRRTGVTF. CDR3 DNA sequence: TGTGCCAGCAGGAGGACAGGGGTAACCTTC.

The V call is TRBV4-1, the J call TRBJ2-1; maybe TRBD2 (5 bases). Germline V lookup: CDR1 MGHRA, CDR2 YSYEKL. This CDR3 is built from 16 residues. The V and J ends lost 1 base and 3 bases respectively, with 13 bases between them. The CDR3 DNA is TGCGCCAGCAGCCAAGTGCTGAGCGGCTACTACAATGAGCAGTTCTTC. It specifies CASSQVLSGYYNEQFF.

The V and J genes are TRBV28 and TRBJ1-1, with D hard to call. Trimming removed 1 base at V and 6 bases at J, with 6 bases between. Germline V gives CDR1 MDHEN, CDR2 SYDVKM. The CDR3 consists of 12 residues. The CDR3 nucleotides read TGTGCCAGCAGTTTATTTGAGGCTGAAGCTTTCTTT. It specifies CASSLFEAEAFF.

This rearrangement joins TRBV5-4 to TRBJ2-7; D is unresolved. The CDR3 is 12 residues long. Germline values: CDR1 SGHNT, CDR2 YYREEE (reference sequence). Trimming pared 4 bases from V and 5 bases from J, leaving 10 bases between. The CDR3 sequence is CASSTPRDEQYF. The CDR3 bases are TGTGCCAGCAGCACCCCTAGGGACGAGCAGTACTTC.

DNA for the CDR3: TGTGCCAGCAGCGCCGTACAGGGGGCGGACACCGGGGAGCTGTTTTTT. Translated, it gives CASSAVQGADTGELFF. The chain uses TRBV7-3 and TRBJ2-2, with 9 positions matching TRBD1. There are 16 residues in the CDR3. V was clipped by 5 bases and J by 3 bases; unmatched bases: 7. CDR1 is SGHTA, CDR2 FQGTGA, per germline.

Of note for this clone: At one end the junction does not follow the germline gene, possibly because of a read error. The chain joins TRBV19 to TRBJ2-7; the D call may be TRBD1 or TRBD2 (5 bases each). Germline-derived CDR1 and CDR2 are LNHDA and SQIVND (reference sequence). The CDR3 is 15 residues long. DNA of the CDR3: TGTGCCAGTAGTCTAGAAACGGGGCTTACCTACGAGCAGTACTTC. It specifies CASSLETGLTYEQYF.

The chain is built from TRBV5-4 and TRBJ2-1; 8 bases line up with TRBD1. Germline V CDR1 and CDR2: SGHNT, YYREEE (reference sequence). This CDR3 comprises 15 residues. After removal of 2 bases from V and 4 bases from J, the junction contained 5 bases not matched to a gene. The CDR3 sequence is CASSFGQGGYNEQFF. CDR3 DNA: TGTGCCAGCAGCTTCGGACAGGGAGGTTACAATGAGCAGTTCTTC.

The chain employs TRBV30 and TRBJ1-1, with a weak D call TRBD1 (5 bases). CDR3 size: 13 residues. V was pared by 8 bases and J by 3 bases, with 16 bases between. Germline CDR1 is GTSNPN and CDR2 is SVGIG (reference sequence). The CDR3 DNA follows: TGTGCCCGCGGACTGGGGGACTACACTGAAGCTTTCTTT. Its protein product is CARGLGDYTEAFF.

The chain employs TRBV19 and TRBJ1-1; D is perhaps TRBD1 (6 bases). Germline CDR1 LNHDA, CDR2 SQIVND (reference sequence). V lost 8 bases and J lost 11, with 18 bases in between. CDR3 size: 12 residues. The CDR3 is CASVNRALGAFF. In nucleotides, the CDR3 is TGTGCCAGTGTCAACAGGGCCTTGGGGGCTTTCTTT.

This clone showed up just once. V usage is TRBV9 and J usage is TRBJ1-2; a possible D gene is TRBD1 (6 bases). CDR1 SGDLS and CDR2 YYNGEE come from the germline V gene. Trimming removed 3 bases at V and 0 bases at J, with 15 bases between. This CDR3 comprises 16 residues. The CDR3 nucleotides are TGTGCCAGCAGCGCGCAACAGGGACCCTCTAACTATGGCTACACCTTC. Its translation is CASSAQQGPSNYGYTF.

This chain uses TRBV7-9 with TRBJ1-2; no clear D. Trimming took 5 bases from V and 7 from J, leaving 14 bases between them. The germline CDR1 and CDR2 sequences are SEHNR and FQNEAQ (reference sequence). This CDR3 comprises 13 residues. This CDR3 reads CASSVDQVAGYTF. The DNA for the CDR3 is TGTGCCAGCAGCGTCGACCAAGTCGCTGGCTACACCTTC. Using reference TRBV7-9 and TRBJ1-2 for the parts outside the CDR3, the full variable domain is DTGVSQNPRHKITKRGQNVTFRCDPISEHNRLYWYRQTLGQGPEFLTYFQNEAQLEKSRLLSDRFSAERPKGSFSTLEIQRTEQGDSAMYLCASSVDQVAGYTFGSGTRLTVV.

The rearrangement uses TRBV30 and TRBJ1-6; 7 positions agree with TRBD1. Germline V gene sequence: CDR1 GTSNPN, CDR2 SVGIG (reference sequence). This CDR3 contains 15 residues. V lost 2 bases to trimming and J lost 7 bases; unmatched junction nucleotides: 8. This CDR3 is CAWSLDRAENSPLHF. In DNA form, the CDR3 reads TGTGCCTGGAGTCTCGACAGGGCCGAAAATTCACCCCTCCACTTT.

The genes are TRBV27 and TRBJ1-2; D unresolved. The CDR3 is 12 amino acids. Trimming pared 8 bases from V and 2 bases from J, leaving 9 bases between. The V gene's germline CDR1 is MNHEY and CDR2 SMNVEV (reference sequence). The CDR3: CASSAANYGYTF. In DNA form, the CDR3 reads TGTGCCAGCTCGGCAGCCAACTATGGCTACACCTTC.

The chain carries TRBV4-2 and TRBJ1-4; TRBD1 agrees at 7 bases. Trimming removed 3 bases from V and 4 bases from J; junction bases left unmatched: 2. This CDR3 is 14 amino acids long. Germline loops: CDR1 LGHNA, CDR2 YNFKEQ. The CDR3, as DNA: TGTGCCAGCAGCCAGGGACAGCATAATGAAAAACTGTTTTTT. This sequence encodes CASSQGQHNEKLFF.

The chain couples TRBV6-6 to TRBJ1-1, with 7 bases lining up with TRBD1. Germline V lookup: CDR1 MNHNY, CDR2 SVGAGI (reference sequence). J gave up 2 bases and V 8 bases, and 5 bases lay outside the gene matches. The CDR3 sequence is 13 residues long. The CDR3 DNA sequence: TGTGCCAGCGGCCGACAGGGAAACACTGAAGCTTTCTTT. It codes for CASGRQGNTEAFF.

The V gene is TRBV5-4, the J gene TRBJ2-1, with 9 bases identical to TRBD1. With 3 bases clipped from V and 3 bases from J, the junction kept 4 bases outside the gene matches. CDR3 length equals 15 residues. Germline values: CDR1 SGHNT, CDR2 YYREEE (reference sequence). CDR3 in amino acids: CASSSDRGNYNEQFF. The CDR3 DNA reads as TGTGCCAGCAGCTCCGACAGGGGGAACTACAATGAGCAGTTCTTC.

V is TRBV6-1 and J is TRBJ1-5, with D possibly being TRBD1 (6 bases). The CDR3 length is 16 residues. Trimming pared 4 bases from V and 2 bases from J, leaving 15 bases between. The V gene's germline CDR1 is MNHNS and CDR2 SASEGT. The CDR3 DNA follows: TGTGCCAGCAGTGCCGGGGGCTCGTATGGCAATCAGCCCCAGCATTTT. Translating gives CASSAGGSYGNQPQHF.

The chain is built from TRBV6-2 or TRBV6-3 and TRBJ1-1, with D tentatively TRBD1 (5 bases). There are 16 residues in the CDR3. Looked up from germline, CDR1 is MNHEY and CDR2 is SVGEGT. V shed 0 bases and J shed 3 bases, with 14 bases lying between them. The CDR3 DNA reads as TGTGCCAGCAGTTACTCCCTCGGACGGGGGGACACTGAAGCTTTCTTT. Amino acids: CASSYSLGRGDTEAFF.

The CDR3 region is CAIHRTGGADGYTF. The CDR3 DNA follows: TGTGCCATCCACCGGACAGGGGGCGCGGATGGCTACACCTTC. V and J are TRBV6-5 and TRBJ1-2; 11 nucleotides line up with TRBD1. The CDR3 length is 14 residues. J gave up 6 bases and V 10 bases, and 10 bases lay outside the gene matches. CDR1 and CDR2 from the germline V gene are MNHEY and SVGAGI.

V usage is TRBV5-1 and J usage is TRBJ2-1; 10 positions match TRBD2. The CDR3 consists of 17 residues. Per germline, CDR1 SGHRS and CDR2 YFSETQ. The J segment lost 4 bases and the V segment lost 0 bases, leaving 7 bases of the junction unmatched. The CDR3 sequence is CASSLAGLADIYNEQFF. The DNA of the CDR3 is TGCGCCAGCAGCTTGGCTGGACTAGCGGATATTTACAATGAGCAGTTCTTC.

V gene TRBV6-2 or TRBV6-3 combines with J gene TRBJ2-2; TRBD2 might be the D (5 bases). Per germline, CDR1 MNHEY and CDR2 SVGEGT. This CDR3 has 16 residues. The V end lost 3 bases, the J end lost 4 bases, and 15 bases lay between the germline ends. The CDR3 DNA sequence: TGTGCCAGCAGTTATACACTAGTGAAGGGCACCGGGGAGCTGTTTTTT. The encoded protein is CASSYTLVKGTGELFF.

The chain is built from TRBV4-3 and TRBJ2-2, with TRBD2 matching over 9 bases. Looked up from germline, CDR1 is LGHNA and CDR2 is YSLEER. With V trimmed by 3 bases and J by 5 bases, 13 bases remained unmatched. The CDR3 extends over 18 amino acids. This CDR3 is CASSQDRGAGGGTGELFF. The CDR3 DNA is TGCGCCAGCAGCCAGGATCGAGGAGCGGGAGGTGGAACCGGGGAGCTGTTTTTT.

The chain couples TRBV30 to TRBJ2-3; 11 bases line up with TRBD2. V lost 2 bases and J lost 1; bases outside the gene matches: 11. The length of the CDR3 is 18 residues. CDR1 is GTSNPN and CDR2 is SVGIG in the germline V gene (reference sequence). This chain's CDR3 is CAWSSPPYSGRGTDTQYF. The CDR3 DNA reads TGTGCCTGGAGTTCCCCCCCGTATAGCGGGAGGGGCACAGATACGCAGTATTTT. The entire variable domain, with the rest obtained from reference TRBV30 and TRBJ2-3, is as follows: SQTIHQWPATLVQPVGSPLSLECTVEGTSNPNLYWYRQAAGRGLQLLFYSVGIGQISSEVPQNLSASRPQDRQFILSSKKLLLSDSGFYLCAWSSPPYSGRGTDTQYFGPGTRLTVL.

V and J are TRBV28 and TRBJ1-1; D call uncertain. The CDR3 runs to 11 residues. Trimming took off 7 bases at V and 3 bases at J, with 6 bases between the two ends. Germline V gene lookup returns CDR1 MDHEN and CDR2 SYDVKM. The CDR3 loop is CASKAYTEAFF. CDR3 DNA sequence: TGTGCCAGCAAGGCCTACACTGAAGCTTTCTTT.

This rearrangement joins TRBV2 to TRBJ2-1; weak D call: TRBD2 (6 bases). Trimming cost V 4 bases and J 7 bases, with 8 bases left between them. The CDR3 consists of 12 residues. Germline assignment: CDR1 SNHLY and CDR2 FYNNEI. DNA for the CDR3: TGTGCCAGCAGTGCGGGGGAGAATGAGCAGTTCTTC. As protein: CASSAGENEQFF.